One TCR beta chain is described in this entry. One end of the junction does not line up with germline, which may come from a read error. Germline V CDR1 and CDR2: SGHTA, FQGNSA. This CDR3 contains 14 residues. This entry comes from a study of blood T cells in healthy people across ages. Sample-barcoded 5' priming and a J-beta primer mix drove a second PCR of about 6 to 11 cycles. TCRdb reanalysed the 5' RACE reads using MiXCR and keeps one entry per CDR3 protein. Seen here are over 1,500,000 distinct CDR3 sequences, approximately 40% observed once, and the top ten hold 20% to 25%. The material sequenced was blood. The V gene is TRBV7-2, the J gene TRBJ1-2, with 9 positions matching TRBD1. This receptor was taken from a human donor in good health. CDR3 in DNA: TGTATCAGCAGTTTGGGACAGGGTAACTATGGCTACACCTTC. The encoded protein is CISSLGQGNYGYTF.